The 21 T cell receptor beta chains given below trace back to one sample, sequenced in a study of cytomegalovirus exposure and HLA in healthy donors. A multiplex PCR was run with 60 Vbeta primers and 13 Jbeta primers. The data were produced by immunoSEQ multiplex PCR, yet TCRdb's version contains in-frame clones alone and is incomplete. The sample lists under 200,000 clones, 60% to 85% occurring once. Sequencing was performed on PBMCs. Source of these receptors: a female donor in good health and CMV-seronegative.

This chain joins TRBV6-5 and TRBJ2-3; no definite D call. This CDR3 region has 13 residues. The V end lost 2 bases, the J end lost 4 bases, and 7 bases lay between the germline ends. CDR1 MNHEY and CDR2 SVGAGI come from the germline V gene. The CDR3 nucleotides read TGTGCCAGCAGTTACCTTGGCCCAGATACGCAGTATTTT. It translates to CASSYLGPDTQYF.

The chain couples TRBV9 to TRBJ2-6; weak D call: TRBD1 (5 bases). Per germline, CDR1 SGDLS and CDR2 YYNGEE. This CDR3 is built from 17 residues. With 0 bases removed from V and 0 bases from J, the gap between germline ends came to 10 bases. The chain's CDR3 is CASSVEAGFSGANVLTF. CDR3 coding DNA: TGTGCCAGCAGCGTAGAGGCAGGGTTCTCTGGGGCCAACGTCCTGACTTTC.

The chain has TRBV28 and TRBJ2-7; D might be TRBD1 (6 bases). The CDR3 runs to 12 residues. Germline-derived CDR1 and CDR2 are MDHEN and SYDVKM. The V end was cut by 6 bases, the J end by 7 bases, with 13 bases between. CDR3 nucleotides: TGTGCCAGCAGCCTACCAACAGGGGAGCAGTACTTC. Translation gives CASSLPTGEQYF. Looking up the rest from reference TRBV28 and TRBJ2-7 gives the full variable domain: DVKVTQSSRYLVKRTGEKVFLECVQDMDHENMFWYRQDPGLGLRLIYFSYDVKMKEKGDIPEGYSVSREKKERFSLILESASTNQTSMYLCASSLPTGEQYFGPGTRLTVT.

There are a few counts of this clone. V usage is TRBV4-3 and J usage is TRBJ1-1; 7 nucleotides line up with TRBD1. V was clipped by 0 bases and J by 0 bases; unmatched bases: 4. The germline V gene encodes CDR1 LGHNA and CDR2 YSLEER. The CDR3 has 16 residues. Written as DNA, the CDR3 is TGCGCCAGCAGCCAAGATACAGGGGCGATGAACACTGAAGCTTTCTTT. It yields the protein CASSQDTGAMNTEAFF.

The chain combines TRBV7-2 with TRBJ2-7; maybe TRBD1 (8 bases). The germline V and J ends were trimmed by 7 bases and 5 bases, with 18 bases remaining between them. Germline CDR1 and CDR2: SGHTA and FQGNSA. The CDR3 runs to 14 residues. Here the CDR3 DNA reads TGTGCCAGCACGGTCGGACAGGGAGGGAACGAGCAGTACTTC. This translates into CASTVGQGGNEQYF.

The chain links TRBV2 to TRBJ1-1, with 7 bases identical to TRBD1. CDR1 is SNHLY and CDR2 is FYNNEI in the germline V gene. This CDR3 is built from 14 residues. After removal of 8 bases from V and 0 bases from J, the junction contained 6 bases not matched to a gene. The CDR3 protein is CASLPGQMNTEAFF. CDR3 coding DNA: TGTGCCAGCCTCCCGGGACAGATGAACACTGAAGCTTTCTTT.

The V gene is TRBV5-1, the J gene TRBJ2-7; 9 bases map to TRBD2. CDR1 is SGHRS, CDR2 YFSETQ, per germline. V was pared by 0 bases and J by 9 bases, with 13 bases of the junction left unmatched. This CDR3 has 16 amino acids. The CDR3 sequence: CASSLAGGLAGPAQYF. Written as DNA, the CDR3 is TGCGCCAGCAGCTTGGCCGGTGGCCTAGCGGGGCCGGCGCAGTACTTC.

The CDR3 loop reads CASSASRGVLHEQYF. CDR3 nucleotide sequence: TGTGCCAGCAGCGCCTCCAGGGGGGTATTACACGAGCAGTACTTC. This chain connects TRBV9 to TRBJ2-7; a weak D match, TRBD1 (7 bases). The CDR3 length is 15 residues. Trimming left V 3 bases short and J 5 bases short, with 18 bases between. Germline CDR1 reads SGDLS; CDR2 reads YYNGEE.

V gene TRBV6-1 combines with J gene TRBJ2-7; D perhaps matches TRBD1 (5 bases). The germline gives CDR1 MNHNS, CDR2 SASEGT. CDR3 size: 13 residues. V was cut by 4 bases and J by 4 bases, with 11 bases left in between. The CDR3 loop is CASSGSRAYEQYF. The CDR3, as DNA: TGTGCCAGCAGTGGGTCCAGGGCATACGAGCAGTACTTC.

The CDR3 sequence: CASSSGLAGGRGTDTQYF. DNA of the CDR3: TGCGCCAGCAGCTCGGGACTAGCGGGAGGCCGGGGGACAGATACGCAGTATTTT. The V gene is TRBV5-1, the J gene TRBJ2-3; TRBD2 matches 15 bases. Trimming removed 3 bases from V and 3 bases from J; junction bases left unmatched: 8. The germline V gene has CDR1 SGHRS and CDR2 YFSETQ. This CDR3 has 18 amino acids.

This clone was recorded a few times. The DNA of the CDR3 is TGTGCCAGTAGTATCGAGTTGAGAACAGGGGTTAGGCAGCCCCAGCATTTT. Translation gives CASSIELRTGVRQPQHF. The rearrangement uses TRBV19 and TRBJ1-5; 7 bases agree with TRBD1. Unmatched junction bases numbered 15, after V lost 3 bases and J lost 7 bases. The CDR3 contains 17 residues. Germline assignment: CDR1 LNHDA and CDR2 SQIVND (reference sequence). The whole variable domain, filled in from reference TRBV19 and TRBJ1-5, reads DGGITQSPKYLFRKEGQNVTLSCEQNLNHDAMYWYRQDPGQGLRLIYYSQIVNDFQKGDIAEGYSVSREKKESFPLTVTSAQKNPTAFYLCASSIELRTGVRQPQHFGDGTRLSIL.

This sequence joins TRBV6-5 and TRBJ1-2; 11 bases match TRBD1. This CDR3 has 13 amino acids. CDR1 MNHEY and CDR2 SVGAGI come from the germline V gene. V was clipped by 7 bases and J by 7 bases; unmatched bases: 5. The CDR3 sequence: CASTGQGAFGYTF. The CDR3 DNA reads TGTGCCAGCACCGGACAGGGGGCTTTTGGCTACACCTTC.

This chain uses TRBV7-9 with TRBJ1-1, with no clear D. This CDR3 region has 16 residues. Germline V gene lookup returns CDR1 SEHNR and CDR2 FQNEAQ (reference sequence). With 2 bases removed from V and 3 bases from J, the gap between germline ends came to 16 bases. The CDR3 loop reads CASSLYSRAMHTEAFF. DNA of the CDR3: TGTGCCAGCAGCTTATACTCAAGAGCGATGCACACTGAAGCTTTCTTT. The complete variable domain, with remaining parts taken from reference TRBV7-9 and TRBJ1-1, reads DTGVSQNPRHKITKRGQNVTFRCDPISEHNRLYWYRQTLGQGPEFLTYFQNEAQLEKSRLLSDRFSAERPKGSFSTLEIQRTEQGDSAMYLCASSLYSRAMHTEAFFGQGTRLTVV.

The V gene is TRBV4-2, the J gene TRBJ2-1; TRBD2 aligns across 12 bases. This CDR3 contains 14 residues. Germline CDR1 and CDR2: LGHNA and YNFKEQ. Unmatched junction bases numbered 3, after V lost 5 bases and J lost 7 bases. CDR3 residues: CASSGLAGRNEQFF. The CDR3 nucleotides read TGTGCCAGCAGCGGACTAGCGGGGAGGAATGAGCAGTTCTTC.

The chain recombines TRBV5-1 with TRBJ1-2; 10 nucleotides align to TRBD1. Germline CDR1 SGHRS, CDR2 YFSETQ. V lost 3 bases and J lost 4; bases outside the gene matches: 3. CDR3 size: 14 residues. For the CDR3, the DNA is TGCGCCAGCAGCTCGGACAGGGGGGCCTATGGCTACACCTTC. Protein sequence: CASSSDRGAYGYTF.

Concerning this clone: This sample includes further DNA sequences coding for the same CDR3. V is TRBV10-3 and J is TRBJ2-5; 9 nucleotides align to TRBD1. The length of the CDR3 is 12 residues. V trimming: 6 bases; J trimming: 5 bases; junction bases outside the gene matches: 1. The germline V gene encodes CDR1 ENHRY and CDR2 SYGVKD. CDR3 loop: CAIRTGGETQYF. CDR3 DNA sequence: TGTGCCATCAGGACAGGGGGGGAGACCCAGTACTTC.

The V call is TRBV9, the J call TRBJ1-4; D may be TRBD1 (5 bases). Germline V gene lookup returns CDR1 SGDLS and CDR2 YYNGEE. Trimming left V 0 bases short and J 5 bases short, with 11 bases between. This CDR3 region has 15 residues. The CDR3 nucleotides read TGTGCCAGCAGCGTAGCCGGACAAGGGAATGAAAAACTGTTTTTT. This sequence encodes CASSVAGQGNEKLFF.

V usage is TRBV5-4 and J usage is TRBJ2-2; perhaps TRBD2 as D (6 bases). The CDR3 loop spans 13 amino acids. The ends were cut back, 1 base at V and 7 bases at J, with 8 bases in the middle. CDR1 SGHNT and CDR2 YYREEE come from the germline V gene (reference sequence). CDR3 coding DNA: TGTGCCAGCAGCTTGTTCGGGGGCGGGGAGCTGTTTTTT. This encodes CASSLFGGGELFF.

There are a few counts of this clone. The J gene is TRBJ1-1, the V gene TRBV5-4, with 8 bases identical to TRBD1. Germline loops: CDR1 SGHNT, CDR2 YYREEE (reference sequence). With V trimmed by 0 bases and J by 6 bases, 13 bases remained unmatched. This CDR3 comprises 17 residues. The CDR3 protein is CASSLAPRMTGEPEAFF. The CDR3 DNA follows: TGTGCCAGCAGCTTGGCCCCCCGTATGACAGGGGAACCTGAAGCTTTCTTT.

The V gene is TRBV5-1, the J gene TRBJ2-3, with 10 bases identical to TRBD2. Unmatched junction bases numbered 2, after V lost 0 bases and J lost 1 base. Per the germline V gene, CDR1 is SGHRS and CDR2 is YFSETQ. The CDR3 length is 16 residues. The DNA of the CDR3 is TGCGCCAGCAGCTTGGAGAGCGGGGGGGGCACAGATACGCAGTATTTT. Translating gives CASSLESGGGTDTQYF. Combining the CDR3 with reference TRBV5-1 and TRBJ2-3 gives the whole variable domain KAGVTQTPRYLIKTRGQQVTLSCSPISGHRSVSWYQQTPGQGLQFLFEYFSETQRNKGNFPGRFSGRQFSNSRSEMNVSTLELGDSALYLCASSLESGGGTDTQYFGPGTRLTVL.

This chain connects TRBV30 to TRBJ2-5, with a tentative D call TRBD2 (5 bases). V was trimmed by 5 bases and J by 7 bases, leaving 20 bases between them. The germline gives CDR1 GTSNPN, CDR2 SVGIG (reference sequence). The CDR3 is made up of 14 amino acids. The CDR3 DNA follows: TGTGCCTGGGGGAAATCTAGTCTCGGAGGGACCCAGTACTTC. The encoded protein is CAWGKSSLGGTQYF.